A selection of T cell receptor beta chains follows, all from one sample in a study of vaccination and CD4 T cells after COVID-19. These receptors lack a known antigen. Each CDR3 protein is one row after TCRdb ran MiXCR on the PCR reads. There are approximately 5,400 distinct CDR3 sequences in the sample; approximately 62% occur only once, and more than 40% lies in the top ten. Sequences were obtained from CD4+ T cells from blood, cultured in vitro. All receptors come from a human donor in good health. CDR3s leave out the opening cysteine and the closing phenylalanine or tryptophan. The order of the fields is V gene, J gene, CDR3 protein.

v_call: TRBV20-1; j_call: TRBJ1-4; cdr3_aa: SAKGRPGEEKLF
v_call: TRBV2; j_call: TRBJ2-3; cdr3_aa: ASSEARASGGWVADTQY
v_call: TRBV27; j_call: TRBJ2-5; cdr3_aa: ASSLWGGQETQY
v_call: TRBV4-2; j_call: TRBJ2-1; cdr3_aa: ASSQDSGSYNEQF
v_call: TRBV10-1; j_call: TRBJ2-2; cdr3_aa: ASSGGDRFTGELF
v_call: TRBV10-1; j_call: TRBJ2-2; cdr3_aa: ASRAGLGAGELF
v_call: TRBV27; j_call: TRBJ1-6; cdr3_aa: ASSFRLGGGSNSPLH
v_call: TRBV20-1; j_call: TRBJ1-5; cdr3_aa: SARDGTGGYSNQPQH
v_call: TRBV20-1; j_call: TRBJ2-2; cdr3_aa: SARGSSGLAGDGTGELF
v_call: TRBV11-2; j_call: TRBJ2-7; cdr3_aa: ASSPDGDEQY
v_call: TRBV27; j_call: TRBJ2-2; cdr3_aa: ASSPRIGATSNTGELF
v_call: TRBV7-2; j_call: TRBJ2-7; cdr3_aa: ASSLTLAGAFNEQY
v_call: TRBV19; j_call: TRBJ1-6; cdr3_aa: ASSQSGQGSSPLH
v_call: TRBV2; j_call: TRBJ2-5; cdr3_aa: ASRGTIQETQY
v_call: TRBV6-5; j_call: TRBJ2-5; cdr3_aa: ASSYSGGGGQETQY
v_call: TRBV25-1; j_call: TRBJ1-1; cdr3_aa: ASSEGSRKAF
v_call: TRBV6-2/TRBV6-3; j_call: TRBJ1-1; cdr3_aa: ASIELSGYPEAF
v_call: TRBV27; j_call: TRBJ2-7; cdr3_aa: ASSRGTYYEQY
v_call: TRBV25-1; j_call: TRBJ1-2; cdr3_aa: ASSATGTGAYGYT
v_call: TRBV7-2; j_call: TRBJ2-3; cdr3_aa: ASSLDQVSTDTQY
v_call: TRBV7-2; j_call: TRBJ1-2; cdr3_aa: ASSPLGVNYGYT
v_call: TRBV10-3; j_call: TRBJ1-1; cdr3_aa: AIKGDPNTEAF
v_call: TRBV6-1; j_call: TRBJ1-4; cdr3_aa: ASRGQGLEKLF
v_call: TRBV30; j_call: TRBJ2-5; cdr3_aa: AWSKGWETQY
v_call: TRBV27; j_call: TRBJ1-1; cdr3_aa: ASSRDGRNTEAF
v_call: TRBV6-5; j_call: TRBJ1-1; cdr3_aa: ASSSVTANTEAF
v_call: TRBV5-1; j_call: TRBJ2-7; cdr3_aa: ASASGLPYEQY
v_call: TRBV2; j_call: TRBJ1-2; cdr3_aa: ASNAGGYNYGYT